This T cell receptor (beta chain) was found in a study of neurological immune-mediated disorders. Study as a whole: Of around 34 multiple sclerosis patients, roughly 30 were relapsing-remitting and 3 secondary progressive. Overall study findings and caveats: Grouping of repertoires by phylogeny put those of 18 of 34 multiple sclerosis patients into a single related-CDR3 cluster, a possible signature. None of the CDR3 amino acid sequences in expanded clones turned up in more than one subject, which points to private repertoires in all groups.

The sample holds many counts of this clonotype. Antigen unknown. TCRdb independently ran MiXCR on the 5' RACE reads; one entry per CDR3 protein. The sample contains roughly 56,000 distinct CDR3 sequences, roughly 3.5% of which appear only once. This CDR3 spans 16 amino acids. V was clipped by 0 bases and J by 7 bases; unmatched bases: 8. Looked up from germline, CDR1 is SGHRS and CDR2 is YFSETQ. The sequence was obtained from a woman in her fifties or sixties with multiple sclerosis. The chain combines TRBV5-1 with TRBJ2-1; 9 bases map to TRBD2. The source material was PBMCs. The CDR3 sequence is CASSLGGGGATNEQFF. CDR3 DNA: TGCGCCAGCAGCTTGGGTGGCGGGGGGGCCACAAATGAGCAGTTCTTC.